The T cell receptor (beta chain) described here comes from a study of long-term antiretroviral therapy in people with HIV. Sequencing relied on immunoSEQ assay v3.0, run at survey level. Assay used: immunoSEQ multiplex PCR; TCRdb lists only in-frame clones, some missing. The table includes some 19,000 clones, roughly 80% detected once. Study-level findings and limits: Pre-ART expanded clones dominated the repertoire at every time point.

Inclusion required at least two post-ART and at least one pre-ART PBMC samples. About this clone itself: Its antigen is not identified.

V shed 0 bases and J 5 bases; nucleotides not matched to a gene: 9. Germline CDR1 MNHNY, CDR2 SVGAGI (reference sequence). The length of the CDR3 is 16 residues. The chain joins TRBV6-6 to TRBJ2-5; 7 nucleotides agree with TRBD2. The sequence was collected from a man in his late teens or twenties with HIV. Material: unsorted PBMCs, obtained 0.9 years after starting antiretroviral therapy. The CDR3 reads CASSYSTPGLEETQYF. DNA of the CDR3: TGTGCCAGCAGTTACTCGACCCCCGGACTAGAGGAGACCCAGTACTTC.